This is a list of T cell receptor beta chains from one sample in a study of cytomegalovirus exposure and HLA in healthy donors. Here immunoSEQ multiplex PCR was the method, and the copy in TCRdb shows in-frame clones only, minus some. Of 150,000 to 200,000 clones listed, around three quarters are singletons. Sequencing was carried out using PBMCs. The receptors derive from a woman aged 40 to 50 in good health and CMV-seronegative. CDR3s include the opening cysteine and the closing phenylalanine or tryptophan. D genes are given only for firm matches. Not every row has a clone size; where given, it reads once, few, many or a size class.

>TRBV6-6|once|TRBJ2-7|-
TGTGCCAGCAGTTATCTTCTCACCGGACAATCCTACGAGCAGTACTTC
CASSYLLTGQSYEQYF
>TRBV19|-|TRBJ1-5|-
TGTGCCAGTAGTCGTCAACATAATCAGCCCCAGCATTTT
CASSRQHNQPQHF
>TRBV9|-|TRBJ2-2|-
TGTGCCAGCAGCGTAGCTGTAGGACAGAGCACCGGGGAGCTGTTTTTT
CASSVAVGQSTGELFF
>TRBV11-3|few|TRBJ2-1|TRBD2
TGTGCCAGCAGCGTAGGACTAGCTTACAATGAGCAGTTCTTC
CASSVGLAYNEQFF
>TRBV6-1|once|TRBJ1-1|-
TGTGCCAGCAGTGAACTAGACACTGAAGCTTTCTTT
CASSELDTEAFF
>TRBV7-3|few|TRBJ1-1|-
TGTGCCAGCAGCCCGGGACATCGCGTTGAAGCTTTCTTT
CASSPGHRVEAFF
>TRBV19|-|TRBJ2-1|-
TGTGCCAGTACCCCCATCGGCTGGAGCTCCTACAATGAGCAGTTCTTC
CASTPIGWSSYNEQFF
>TRBV5-1|-|TRBJ2-5|TRBD1
TGCGCCAGCAGCCCCGGGACAGGGAAACAGGGGCGGGAGACCCAGTACTTC
CASSPGTGKQGRETQYF
>TRBV19|-|TRBJ1-3|-
TGTGCCAGTGGACAGGGAAACACCATATATTTT
CASGQGNTIYF
>TRBV19|-|TRBJ2-5|TRBD2
TGTGCCAGTAGTATCCTTAGCGGGAGCCCCAAACAAGAGACCCAGTACTTC
CASSILSGSPKQETQYF
>TRBV18|-|TRBJ1-1|-
TGTGCCACTACAACGGCAGGGAAGAACACTGAAGCTTTCTTT
CATTTAGKNTEAFF
>TRBV29-1|-|TRBJ2-5|TRBD1
TGCAGCGTTGACAGGGGGTACCAAGAGACCCAGTACTTC
CSVDRGYQETQYF
>TRBV2|few|TRBJ1-3|TRBD1
TGTGCCAGCGGACAGGCGACGGGAAACACCATATATTTT
CASGQATGNTIYF
>TRBV11-3|-|TRBJ2-5|-
TGTGCCAGCAGCTTAGAGAGGGAGAGGGTTCAAGAGACCCAGTACTTC
CASSLERERVQETQYF
>TRBV6-5|-|TRBJ2-7|-
TGTGCCAGCAGCTACTCGGACAATACCTACGAGCAGTACTTC
CASSYSDNTYEQYF
>TRBV29-1|few|TRBJ2-1|-
TGCAGCGTGCTAGACAGTCCATCATACAATGAGCAGTTCTTC
CSVLDSPSYNEQFF
>TRBV19|-|TRBJ2-5|-
TGTGCCAGTAGTATAGATCGACAGCGCCAAGAGACCCAGTACTTC
CASSIDRQRQETQYF
>TRBV30|-|TRBJ2-7|-
TGTGCCTTCCGGGACTTCCGCTCCTACGAGCAGTACTTC
CAFRDFRSYEQYF
>TRBV2|-|TRBJ2-2|-
TGTGCCAGCAGTGGACGGAGCGGGTTCCCCAGCACCGGGGAGCTGTTTTTT
CASSGRSGFPSTGELFF
>TRBV2|-|TRBJ1-5|TRBD1
TGTGCCAGCAGCCTTGGGACAGCTAGCAATCAGCCCCAGCATTTT
CASSLGTASNQPQHF
>TRBV8-2|-|TRBJ1-2|-
TGTGGCAGTGCATCCGCAGCCCTGCAGGAGGAACTTAACCGGGACAGGGGCGATGGCTACACCTTC
CGSASAALQEELNRDRGDGYTF
>TRBV27|-|TRBJ1-2|-
TGTGCCAGCAGAGCCGCCGGGACATTTAGCTATGGCTACACCTTC
CASRAAGTFSYGYTF
>TRBV19|-|TRBJ2-7|TRBD2
TGTGCCAGTAGTACCCGCGGGGGTAGCGGGAGCTACGAGCAGTACTTC
CASSTRGGSGSYEQYF
>TRBV5-1|-|TRBJ2-2|TRBD2
TGCGCCAGCAGCTTACAGGCGGGGGCGAACACCGGGGAGCTGTTTTTT
CASSLQAGANTGELFF
>TRBV18|few|TRBJ1-2|-
TGTGCCAGCTCAGCAGAAGATGGCTACACCTTC
CASSAEDGYTF
>TRBV5-1|-|TRBJ1-1|-
TGCGCCAGCAGCTTGGGAGGGTGGGACACTGAAGCTTTCTTT
CASSLGGWDTEAFF
>TRBV9|-|TRBJ1-3|-
TGTGCCAGCAGCGTTGGGCCCACGGCTGGATCTTCTGGAAACACCATATATTTT
CASSVGPTAGSSGNTIYF
>TRBV28|-|TRBJ1-1|-
TGTGCCAGCAGTTTGGCGAGGACTGAAGCTTTCTTT
CASSLARTEAFF
>TRBV19|once|TRBJ2-2|TRBD2
TGTGCCAGTAGTATAATGGGAGGGCCCAACACCGGGGAGCTGTTTTTT
CASSIMGGPNTGELFF
>TRBV10-3|-|TRBJ2-1|TRBD2
TGTGCCATCAGCCCAACGACTAGCGGGAGTGGCAATGAGCAGTTCTTC
CAISPTTSGSGNEQFF
>TRBV18|-|TRBJ1-1|-
TGTGCCAGCTCTCAAAGGGAGTCGGCGAGTGAAGCTTTCTTT
CASSQRESASEAFF
>TRBV2|-|TRBJ2-1|TRBD2
TGTGCCAGCAGGGCGACTAGCGAAATCAATGAGCAGTTCTTC
CASRATSEINEQFF
>TRBV6-5|-|TRBJ2-7|-
TGTGCCAGCAGTCAGACTCTTTCCCGCTACGAGCAGTACTTC
CASSQTLSRYEQYF
>TRBV28|-|TRBJ2-4|-
TGTGCCAGCAGCCAGGGAGGTCACATTCAGTACTTC
CASSQGGHIQYF
>TRBV28|-|TRBJ2-7|TRBD1
TGTGCCAGCAGTTCGGGACAGGTCTACGAGCAGTACTTC
CASSSGQVYEQYF
>TRBV30|-|TRBJ1-5|TRBD1
TGTGCCTGGACCCGGGGGGGACAGGGGGTAAAAATTCAGCCCCAGCATTTT
CAWTRGGQGVKIQPQHF
>TRBV11-3|-|TRBJ2-2|TRBD1
TGTGCCAGCAGCCCAGGGGGAGAGGCAGTCGGGGAGCTGTTTTTT
CASSPGGEAVGELFF
>TRBV19|few|TRBJ1-2|TRBD1
TGTGCCAGTAGTAAGGTGTCACAGGGGAACTATGGCTACACCTTC
CASSKVSQGNYGYTF
>TRBV6-4|few|TRBJ1-2|-
TGTGCCAGCACCCAGGTTCCTCGGGGGGACTATGGCTACACCTTC
CASTQVPRGDYGYTF
>TRBV20-1|-|TRBJ1-1|-
TGCAGTGCCACCAGGGAGGGCAAAGCTTTCTTT
CSATREGKAFF
>TRBV11-2|-|TRBJ2-1|TRBD2
TGTGCCAGCAGCCCCCCGGCTAGCGGGAGTTTCGATGAGCAGTTCTTC
CASSPPASGSFDEQFF
>TRBV14|-|TRBJ2-1|-
TGTGCCAGCAGCCAAGAGGCCAGGGTCCCCTACAATGAGCAGTTCTTC
CASSQEARVPYNEQFF
>TRBV19|-|TRBJ2-1|-
TGTGCCACCTCGGTGGGGACTCCACGTTTAAGCTACAATGAGCAGTTCTTC
CATSVGTPRLSYNEQFF
>TRBV16|-|TRBJ1-2|-
TGTGCCAGCAGCCAACACAGGGAAGATGGCTACACCTTC
CASSQHREDGYTF
>TRBV7-7|-|TRBJ2-5|TRBD2
TGTGCTAGCAGCTTGAGATACGGCGGCGGGGGAGAGACCCAGTACTTC
CASSLRYGGGGETQYF
>TRBV19|few|TRBJ2-5|-
TGTGCCAGTAGTATTTCTCGAGAGACCCAGTACTTC
CASSISRETQYF
>TRBV6-1|-|TRBJ2-1|TRBD2
TGTGCCAGCAGCGCTCTAGCGGGGTCCATCAATGAGCAGTTCTTC
CASSALAGSINEQFF
>TRBV29-1|-|TRBJ2-7|-
TGCAGCGGGGGAGACTACGAGCAGTACTTC
CSGGDYEQYF
>TRBV7-7|-|TRBJ2-2|TRBD2
TGTGCTAGCAGCGTACTACCGGGGGGGCCTGGGGAGCTGTTTTTT
CASSVLPGGPGELFF
>TRBV11-2|few|TRBJ2-7|TRBD2
TGTGCCAGCAGCTTACTCCTAGCGGGAGGTTACTACGAGCAGTACTTC
CASSLLLAGGYYEQYF
>TRBV11-1|once|TRBJ2-2|-
TGTGCCAGCAGCTTGGTGCAGGGTATCACCGGGGAGCTGTTTTTT
CASSLVQGITGELFF
>TRBV2|-|TRBJ1-2|-
TGTGCCAGCCTGACAGTATCCTATGGCTACACCTTC
CASLTVSYGYTF
>TRBV5-1|once|TRBJ1-1|-
TGCGCCAGCAGCTTGTTGGACAGCTCTGAAGCTTTCTTT
CASSLLDSSEAFF
>TRBV4-2|-|TRBJ2-3|TRBD2
TGTGCCAGCAGTCAATCTCAGCGGGAGAGCACAGATACGCAGTATTTT
CASSQSQRESTDTQYF
>TRBV5-1|few|TRBJ2-1|TRBD2
TGCGCCAGCAGCCCCGGGACTAGCGGGAGTAATGAGCAGTTCTTC
CASSPGTSGSNEQFF
>TRBV28|-|TRBJ1-5|-
TGTGCCAGCAGCCGCCCTGGACAGTTTAGCAATCAGCCCCAGCATTTT
CASSRPGQFSNQPQHF
>TRBV5-1|-|TRBJ2-1|-
TGCGCCAGCAGCTTCACGTGGGGGCCCTACAATGAGCAGTTCTTC
CASSFTWGPYNEQFF
>TRBV5-4|-|TRBJ2-3|-
TGTGCCAGCAGCTTGGGCCAGCGGGTGCAGGGCACAGATACGCAGTATTTT
CASSLGQRVQGTDTQYF